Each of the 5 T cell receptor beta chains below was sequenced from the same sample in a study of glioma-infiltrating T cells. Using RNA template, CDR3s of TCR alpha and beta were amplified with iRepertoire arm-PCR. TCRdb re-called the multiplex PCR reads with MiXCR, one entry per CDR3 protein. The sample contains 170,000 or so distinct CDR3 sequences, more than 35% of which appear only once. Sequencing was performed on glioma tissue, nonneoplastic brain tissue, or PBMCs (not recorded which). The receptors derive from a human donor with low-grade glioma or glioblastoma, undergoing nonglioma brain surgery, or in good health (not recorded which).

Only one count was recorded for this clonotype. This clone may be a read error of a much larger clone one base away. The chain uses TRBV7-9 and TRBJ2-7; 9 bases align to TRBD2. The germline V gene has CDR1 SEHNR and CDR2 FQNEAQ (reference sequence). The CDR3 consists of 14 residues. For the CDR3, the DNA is TGTGCCAGGAAGGTGGCGGGAGGGATTTACGATCAGTACTTC. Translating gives CARKVAGGIYDQYF.

In DNA form, the CDR3 reads TGTGCCAGCAGTTTAGCCGGGGATACGCAGTATTTT. This translates into CASSLAGDTQYF. This chain uses TRBV12-3 or TRBV12-4 with TRBJ2-3, with D unclear. The V and J ends lost 0 bases and 6 bases respectively, with 4 bases between them. The CDR3 is made up of 12 amino acids.

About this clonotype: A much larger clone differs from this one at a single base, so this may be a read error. The CDR3 sequence: CASSIEQGARETKYF. The CDR3 coding sequence is TGTGCCAGTAGTATCGAACAGGGGGCTCGGGAGACCAAGTACTTC. The chain joins TRBV19 to TRBJ2-5; 9 bases agree with TRBD1. CDR3 length: 15 residues. Germline loops: CDR1 LNHDA, CDR2 SQIVND (reference sequence).

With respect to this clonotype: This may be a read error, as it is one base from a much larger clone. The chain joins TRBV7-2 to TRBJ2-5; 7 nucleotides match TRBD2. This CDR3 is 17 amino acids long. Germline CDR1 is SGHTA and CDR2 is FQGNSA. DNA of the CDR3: TGTGCCAGCAGCTCCACTACAGCGGGACTGTACCAAGACACCCAGTACTTC. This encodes CASSSTTAGLYQDTQYF.

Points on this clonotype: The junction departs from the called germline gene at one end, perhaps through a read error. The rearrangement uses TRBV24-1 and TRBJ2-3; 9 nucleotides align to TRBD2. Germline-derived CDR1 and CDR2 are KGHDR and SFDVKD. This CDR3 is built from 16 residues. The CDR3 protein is CATGDPSGTAADTQYF. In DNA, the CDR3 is TGTGCCACCGGTGATCCTAGCGGGACCGCCGCAGATACGCAGTATTTT.